Detailed here is one T cell receptor beta chain. Antigen specificity is unknown. The genomic DNA of each subset was split evenly across several immunoSEQ plates. Here immunoSEQ multiplex PCR was the method, and the copy in TCRdb shows in-frame clones only, minus some. The repertoire has nearly 2 million clones, 85% to 95% of them found once; the top ten carry around 1.2%. Germline V gene lookup returns CDR1 SGHVS and CDR2 FNYEAQ. The germline V and J ends were trimmed by 5 bases and 5 bases, with 15 bases remaining between them. The CDR3 covers 14 residues. This sample was taken from a study of shared clonotypes between healthy human individuals. Study-wide results and caveats: Lower generation probabilities were found for non-shared clonotypes than for those shared by all four donors. The rarefaction results pointed to incomplete sorted-subset sequencing despite large depth. Investigators collected only blood, and repertoires in tissues likely differ.

Naive CD8 cells lacked CD45RO and underwent positive selection for CCR7, leaving out terminally differentiated effector memory CD45RA+ cells. The sample was naive CD8+ T cells sorted from blood. The sequence came from a man younger than 35 in good health. The V gene is TRBV7-6, the J gene TRBJ2-5; either TRBD1 or TRBD2 may supply D (5 bases each). The CDR3 DNA reads as TGTGCCAGCAGCCCAATGGGGGAATGGGAGACCCAGTACTTC. Translating it yields CASSPMGEWETQYF.